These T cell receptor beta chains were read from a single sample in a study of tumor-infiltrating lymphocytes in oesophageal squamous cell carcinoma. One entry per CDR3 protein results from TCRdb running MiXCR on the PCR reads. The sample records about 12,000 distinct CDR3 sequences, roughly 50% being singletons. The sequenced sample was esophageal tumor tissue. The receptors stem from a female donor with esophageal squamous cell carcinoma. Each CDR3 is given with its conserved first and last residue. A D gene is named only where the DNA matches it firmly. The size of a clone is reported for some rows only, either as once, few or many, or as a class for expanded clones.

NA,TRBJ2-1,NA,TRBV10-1,CASSESFGRNEQFF,TGCGCCAGCAGTGAGTCGTTTGGGAGAAATGAGCAGTTCTTC
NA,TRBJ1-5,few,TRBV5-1,CASSYRAGEPQHF,TGCGCCAGCAGCTACCGCGCAGGAGAGCCCCAGCATTTT
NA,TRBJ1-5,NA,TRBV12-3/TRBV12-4,CASSLATGPQGSQPQHF,TGTGCCAGCAGTTTAGCCACTGGGCCTCAAGGTAGTCAGCCCCAGCATTTT
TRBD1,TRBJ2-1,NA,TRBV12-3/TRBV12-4,CASTVGQGRYNEQFF,TGTGCCAGCACCGTGGGACAGGGCCGATACAATGAGCAGTTCTTC
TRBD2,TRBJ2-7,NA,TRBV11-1,CASSRTSTYEQYF,TGTGCCAGCAGTCGGACTAGCACCTACGAGCAGTACTTC
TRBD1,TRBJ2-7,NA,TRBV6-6,CASSVGGETYEQYF,TGTGCCAGCAGTGTAGGGGGCGAAACCTACGAGCAGTACTTC
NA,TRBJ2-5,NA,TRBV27,CASSLKGGYNEQYF,TGTGCCAGCAGTTTAAAGGGAGGATACAATGAGCAGTACTTC
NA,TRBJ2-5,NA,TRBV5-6,CASSLVGAQETQYF,TGTGCCAGCAGCTTGGTGGGGGCCCAAGAGACCCAGTACTTC
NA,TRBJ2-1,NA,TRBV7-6,CASSYPGSGSYNEQFF,TGTGCCAGCAGCTACCCAGGAAGCGGCTCCTACAATGAGCAGTTCTTC
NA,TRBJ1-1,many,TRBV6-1,CASSLGNEAFF,TGTGCCAGCAGTTTGGGCAATGAAGCTTTCTTT
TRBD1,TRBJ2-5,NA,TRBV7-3,CASSPGMGQGVGWETQYF,TGTGCCAGCAGCCCGGGGATGGGACAGGGGGTAGGGTGGGAGACCCAGTACTTC
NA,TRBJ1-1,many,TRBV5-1,CASSLSSLNTEAFF,TGCGCCAGCAGCTTGAGCAGCTTGAACACTGAAGCTTTCTTT
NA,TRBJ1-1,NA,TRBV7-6,CASSTDRSPDTEAFF,TGTGCTAGCAGCACAGACAGGTCTCCGGACACTGAAGCTTTCTTT
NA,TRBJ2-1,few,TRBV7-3,CASSLTRDLKQFF,TGTGCCAGCAGCTTAACGAGGGATTTAAAGCAGTTCTTC
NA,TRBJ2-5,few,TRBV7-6,CASSLSTGGGTQYF,TGTGCTAGCAGCCTATCCACAGGGGGGGGGACCCAGTACTTC
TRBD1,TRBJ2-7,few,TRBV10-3,CAISSSGTGGSYEQYF,TGTGCCATCAGTTCATCCGGGACAGGGGGTTCCTACGAGCAGTACTTC
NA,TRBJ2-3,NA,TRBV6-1,CASSKVRENTDTQYF,TGTGCCAGCAGTAAGGTCAGGGAGAACACAGATACGCAGTATTTT
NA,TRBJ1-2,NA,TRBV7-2,CASSLGVGIYGYTF,TGTGCCAGCAGCTTAGGAGTGGGCATCTATGGCTACACCTTC
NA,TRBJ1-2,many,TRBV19,CASRLGGQSRYGYTF,TGTGCCAGTAGGCTGGGGGGACAATCACGCTACGGCTACACCTTC
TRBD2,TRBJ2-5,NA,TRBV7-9,CASSLTGTRETQYF,TGTGCCAGCAGCCTTACAGGGACTAGAGAGACCCAGTACTTC
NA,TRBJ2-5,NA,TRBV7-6,CASSEGHRQETQYF,TGTGCCAGCAGCGAGGGACACCGTCAAGAGACCCAGTACTTC
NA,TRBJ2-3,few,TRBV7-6,CASSPKIAASTDTQYF,TGTGCCAGCAGTCCGAAAATAGCGGCTAGCACAGATACGCAGTATTTT
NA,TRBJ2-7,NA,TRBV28,CASSLRFLGRMSGERLEQYF,TGTGCCAGCAGTTTACGTTTTTTGGGGAGAATGAGTGGGGAAAGGCTCGAGCAGTACTTC
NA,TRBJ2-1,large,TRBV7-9,CASSRLGQLTYNEQFF,TGTGCCAGCAGCCGCCTAGGGCAGCTGACCTACAATGAGCAGTTCTTC
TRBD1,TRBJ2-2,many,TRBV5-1,CASSLEWDRYTGELFF,TGCGCCAGCAGCTTGGAGTGGGACAGATACACCGGGGAGCTGTTTTTT
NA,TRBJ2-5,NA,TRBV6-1,CASSSSGLAGGLDNEQYF,NA
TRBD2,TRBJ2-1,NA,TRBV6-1,CASSSSGVNRNEQFF,TGTGCCAGCAGTTCCAGCGGGGTCAATAGAAATGAGCAGTTCTTC
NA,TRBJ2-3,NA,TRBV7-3,CASSLTSDTTDTQYF,TGTGCCAGCAGCTTAACTAGCGACACCACAGATACGCAGTATTTT
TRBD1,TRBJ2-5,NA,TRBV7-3,CASSQGQGRQTQYF,TGTGCCAGCAGTCAAGGACAGGGGAGGCAGACCCAGTACTTC
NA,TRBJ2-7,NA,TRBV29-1,CSVSLEINSPLHF,TGCAGCGTTTCTTTGGAAATTAATTCACCCCTCCACTTC
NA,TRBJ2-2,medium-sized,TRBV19,CASSMKGGMELFF,TGTGCCAGTAGTATGAAGGGGGGTATGGAGCTGTTTTTT
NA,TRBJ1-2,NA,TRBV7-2,CASSNLGQGYTF,TGTGCCAGCAGCAACTTGGGCCAAGGCTACACCTTC
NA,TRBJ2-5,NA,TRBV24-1,CATSQQYQETQYF,TGTGCCACCAGTCAACAGTATCAAGAGACCCAGTACTTC
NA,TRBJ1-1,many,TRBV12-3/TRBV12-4,CASSPQGKTEAFF,TGTGCCAGCAGCCCACAGGGTAAGACTGAAGCTTTCTTT
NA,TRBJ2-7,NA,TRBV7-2,CASSLGTEYEQYF,TGTGCCAGCAGCTTAGGGACAGAATACGAGCAGTACTTC
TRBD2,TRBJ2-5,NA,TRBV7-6,CASSLEAGTRVDEQYF,TGTGCCAGCAGCTTAGAGGCGGGGACTAGAGTGGATGAGCAGTACTTC
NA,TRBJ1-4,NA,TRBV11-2,CASSFSGTLNEKLFF,TGTGCCAGCAGCTTCTCCGGGACGTTAAATGAAAAACTGTTTTTT
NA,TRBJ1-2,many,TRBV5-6,CASSFQGIISYGYTF,TGTGCCAGCAGCTTCCAGGGAATTATATCCTATGGCTACACCTTC
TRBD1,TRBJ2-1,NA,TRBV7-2,CASSLGQGVNEQFF,TGTGCCAGCAGCTTAGGACAGGGGGTCAATGAGCAGTTCTTC
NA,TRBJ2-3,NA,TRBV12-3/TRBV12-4,CASRTSTDKQYF,TGTGCCAGCCGAACCTCGACAGATAAGCAGTATTTT
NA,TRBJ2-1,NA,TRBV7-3,CASSLNPGYNEQFF,TGTGCCAGCAGCTTAAATCCGGGGTACAATGAGCAGTTCTTC
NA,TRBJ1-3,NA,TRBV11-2,CASSSMGGGNTIYF,TGTGCCAGCAGCTCGATGGGTGGGGGAAACACCATATATTTT
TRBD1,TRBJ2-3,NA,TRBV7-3,CASSSGQVADTQYF,TGTGCCAGCAGTTCCGGACAGGTTGCAGATACGCAGTATTTT
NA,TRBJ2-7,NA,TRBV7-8,CASSLAFGTGPYEQYF,TGTGCCAGCAGCTTAGCCTTCGGAACAGGGCCCTACGAGCAGTACTTC
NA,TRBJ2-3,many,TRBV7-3,CASSQRPSDTQYF,TGTGCCAGCAGCCAAAGACCATCAGATACGCAGTATTTT
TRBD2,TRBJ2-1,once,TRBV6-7,CASSYFRAGLGAQFF,TGTGCCAGCAGTTACTTCCGGGCGGGACTAGGGGCGCAGTTCTTC
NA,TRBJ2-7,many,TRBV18,CASSPGRLEQYF,TGTGCCAGCTCACCGGGCAGGCTCGAGCAGTACTTC
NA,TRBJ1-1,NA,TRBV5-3,CASSLGSRAFF,TGTGCCAGCAGCTTAGGAAGCCGAGCTTTCTTT
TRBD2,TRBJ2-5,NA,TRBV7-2,CASSLGGGSSAETQYF,TGTGCCAGCAGCTTAGGGGGCGGGAGTTCGGCAGAGACCCAGTACTTC
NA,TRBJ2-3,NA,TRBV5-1,CASRLQGIGGELYF,TGCGCCAGCAGACTACAGGGGATAGGCGGGGAGCTGTATTTT